The text below deals with one T cell receptor beta chain. Its antigen remains unidentified. The sample belongs to a study of T cell responses to AZD1222 COVID-19 vaccine. Libraries were prepared by immunoSEQ multiplex PCR; TCRdb keeps only in-frame clonotypes and omits some of them. The sample holds approximately 220,000 clones, 85% to 95% seen once. Study results and caveats: Baseline testing showed seropositivity in only a handful of AZD1222 recipients. Researchers report vaccine-associated CD4 TCRs spanning spike, with dominance at 160-218 and 743-854.

CDR3 length equals 18 residues. The germline CDR1 and CDR2 sequences are KGHSH and LQKENI. V gave up 6 bases and J gave up 0 bases; unmatched junction bases: 14. Material: peripheral blood, obtained on day 0 of MenACWY control vaccination. This rearrangement joins TRBV18 to TRBJ2-7, with 10 bases fitting TRBD1. This clonotype was sampled from an adult in good health. The CDR3 nucleotides read TGTGCCAGCTCTGGGGACAGGGGCCTTAACCACTCCTCCTACGAGCAGTACTTC. This encodes CASSGDRGLNHSSYEQYF. Combining the CDR3 with reference TRBV18 and TRBJ2-7 gives the whole variable domain NAGVMQNPRHLVRRRGQEARLRCSPMKGHSHVYWYRQLPEEGLKFMVYLQKENIIDESGMPKERFSAEFPKEGPSILRIQQVVRGDSAAYFCASSGDRGLNHSSYEQYFGPGTRLTVT.